This T cell receptor (beta chain) was sequenced for a study of shared clonotypes between healthy human individuals. Notes on the study in general: Read depth was anticipated to influence clonotype sharing among donors.

The CDR3 runs 14 residues. The junction had 5 bases not matched to a gene; V was cut back by 5 bases and J by 2 bases. Germline CDR1 is SSHAT and CDR2 is FNYEAQ (reference sequence). Turning to this clone: Antigen unknown.

A deep-level run was used for the assay. Libraries were prepared by immunoSEQ multiplex PCR; TCRdb keeps only in-frame clonotypes and omits some of them. The sample holds roughly 2.2 million clones, 85% to 95% seen once. This sequence joins TRBV7-7 and TRBJ2-5; 7 bases line up with TRBD1. The sample consisted of naive CD4+ T cells from PBMCs. This sample's subset: CD45RA+ positively selected. This sequence originates from a man younger than 35 in good health. Some clones in this sample may be carry-over from other donors' samples. DNA of the CDR3: TGTGCCAGCAGCCCGACAGGGCTTCAAGAGACCCAGTACTTC. Amino acid sequence: CASSPTGLQETQYF.